This section outlines one T cell receptor (beta chain) sequence together with its context. What it binds is not known. This specimen belongs to a study of PD-1 blockade in classical Hodgkin lymphoma. General study results and limits: Relapsed/refractory patients reportedly had lower baseline diversity than newly diagnosed patients.

Clones were sequenced by immunoSEQ multiplex PCR, and TCRdb holds only the in-frame ones, with some missing. The repertoire holds some 100,000 clones, with 85% to 95% as singletons. The time point: cycle 4 day 1 (C4D1), after less than 7 weeks of nivolumab. No patient escaped relapse after autologous stem cell transplantation, and brentuximab vedotin exposure varied. The clonotype originates from a human donor with classical Hodgkin lymphoma. Sequencing used peripheral blood mononuclear cells (PBMCs), obtained before the fourth cycle of nivolumab.

CDR3 DNA sequence: TGCGCCAGCACGGGACTCCTTATCGACTATGGCTACACCTTC. It encodes CASTGLLIDYGYTF. This chain connects TRBV10-2 to TRBJ1-2; the D gene is possibly TRBD1 (5 bases). CDR3 length: 14 amino acids. Germline CDR1 reads WSHSY; CDR2 reads SAAADI. Between the trimmed V and J ends, which lost 7 bases and 3 bases, there was a span of 15 bases.